A single sample gave rise to the 20 T cell receptor beta chains below, sequenced in a study of CD8 T cells in ankylosing spondylitis. The antigens of these receptors remain unknown. Whole-study findings and limits: A TCR beta motif of eight or nine highly homologous variants seemed to mark ankylosing spondylitis blood.

TCRdb ran MiXCR on the 5' RACE reads and lists one entry per CDR3 protein. This sample yields 450,000 to 550,000 distinct CDR3 sequences, of which roughly 5% are seen a single time; around 3.4% belongs to the top ten. What was sequenced was blood, either unsorted or a sorted T cell fraction (not recorded which). Receptors originate from a male donor with ankylosing spondylitis.

This clonotype occurred a few times. Here the CDR3 DNA reads TGCGCCAGCAGCACACTACCCGATTCGTCATACAATGAGCAGTTCTTC. This sequence encodes CASSTLPDSSYNEQFF. The rearrangement links TRBV5-1 to TRBJ2-1; D unresolved. The germline CDR1 and CDR2 sequences are SGHRS and YFSETQ. CDR3 length equals 16 residues. The germline V and J ends were trimmed by 4 bases and 4 bases, with 18 bases remaining between them. The full variable domain, rest sourced from reference TRBV5-1 and TRBJ2-1, is KAGVTQTPRYLIKTRGQQVTLSCSPISGHRSVSWYQQTPGQGLQFLFEYFSETQRNKGNFPGRFSGRQFSNSRSEMNVSTLELGDSALYLCASSTLPDSSYNEQFFGPGTRLTVL.

This clonotype was found many times. The V and J genes are TRBV5-1 and TRBJ1-1, with TRBD1 as a possible D gene (5 bases). V lost 3 bases and J lost 4, with 10 bases in between. In germline, CDR1 is SGHRS, CDR2 YFSETQ. This CDR3 comprises 13 residues. The CDR3 is CASSSNQGTEAFF. The CDR3 DNA sequence: TGCGCCAGCAGCTCTAACCAGGGCACTGAAGCTTTCTTT. Full variable domain (outside the CDR3, taken from reference TRBV5-1 and TRBJ1-1): KAGVTQTPRYLIKTRGQQVTLSCSPISGHRSVSWYQQTPGQGLQFLFEYFSETQRNKGNFPGRFSGRQFSNSRSEMNVSTLELGDSALYLCASSSNQGTEAFFGQGTRLTVV.

This clonotype was seen repeatedly, ten times or more. The DNA of the CDR3 is TGTGCCAGCAGTATAGGACCGAAAATACAGGGGTATGGCTACACCTTC. Its translation: CASSIGPKIQGYGYTF. The rearrangement joins TRBV12-3 or TRBV12-4 to TRBJ1-2; TRBD1 agrees at 7 bases. V was pared by 5 bases and J by 5 bases, with 14 bases of the junction left unmatched. The CDR3 has 16 amino acids.

The chain uses TRBV3-1 and TRBJ2-7; TRBD2 matches at 8 bases. The CDR3 has 17 residues. The V and J ends lost 10 bases and 3 bases, in that order; junction bases with no gene match: 20. The germline gives CDR1 LGHDT, CDR2 YNNKEL (reference sequence). DNA of the CDR3: TGTGCCACCACCCAGGAATCCCCGGGCAGCGGGAGCTACGAGCAGTACTTC. It encodes CATTQESPGSGSYEQYF.

At least ten counts were recorded for this clonotype. The rearrangement uses TRBV5-1 and TRBJ2-2; 10 nucleotides align to TRBD1. After removal of 4 bases from V and 3 bases from J, the junction contained 3 bases not matched to a gene. The CDR3 loop spans 15 amino acids. Germline CDR1 reads SGHRS; CDR2 reads YFSETQ. CDR3 coding DNA: TGCGCCAGCAGCGGCGGGACAGGGGACACCGGGGAGCTGTTTTTT. Encoded protein: CASSGGTGDTGELFF. The variable domain in full, with the rest retrieved from reference TRBV5-1 and TRBJ2-2, is KAGVTQTPRYLIKTRGQQVTLSCSPISGHRSVSWYQQTPGQGLQFLFEYFSETQRNKGNFPGRFSGRQFSNSRSEMNVSTLELGDSALYLCASSGGTGDTGELFFGEGSRLTVL.

This clonotype was recorded at least ten times. The chain recombines TRBV12-3 or TRBV12-4 with TRBJ1-2; D might be TRBD1 (5 bases). With 6 bases removed from V and 4 bases from J, the gap between germline ends came to 18 bases. The CDR3 length is 15 residues. CDR3 protein: CASRDDSGGTYGYTF. The CDR3 DNA reads as TGTGCCAGCAGAGATGATTCGGGGGGGACCTATGGCTACACCTTC.

The chain couples TRBV18 to TRBJ2-7; no firm D call. Germline CDR1 KGHSH, CDR2 LQKENI. V gave up 2 bases and J gave up 0 bases, with 14 bases separating them. The CDR3 consists of 16 residues. This CDR3 reads CASSPGPKTFSYEQYF. The CDR3 nucleotides are TGTGCCAGCTCACCAGGGCCGAAAACGTTCTCCTACGAGCAGTACTTC.

There are many counts of this clonotype. The chain couples TRBV7-2 to TRBJ2-5; D gene ambiguous. This CDR3 is 15 amino acids long. Germline CDR1 is SGHTA and CDR2 is FQGNSA. Trimming pared 1 base from V and 1 base from J, leaving 10 bases between. In nucleotides, the CDR3 is TGTGCCAGCAGCTTAGAGGTAGCCCTCCAAGAGACCCAGTACTTC. Translated: CASSLEVALQETQYF.

This clonotype was counted between two and nine times. The chain has TRBV5-1 and TRBJ2-5; D is uncertain. The CDR3 spans 13 residues. Deletions cut 1 base from V and 1 base from J, with 5 bases between. CDR1 is SGHRS and CDR2 is YFSETQ in the germline V gene. CDR3 sequence (DNA): TGCGCCAGCAGCTTGACCCCCCAAGAGACCCAGTACTTC. Protein: CASSLTPQETQYF.

This clonotype was seen at least ten times. This chain links TRBV20-1 with TRBJ1-5; D is perhaps TRBD1 (5 bases). CDR1 is DFQATT, CDR2 SNEGSKA, per germline (reference sequence). The length of the CDR3 is 14 residues. The V end lost 5 bases, the J end lost 0 bases, and 11 bases lay between the germline ends. This CDR3 reads CSADGGYSNQPQHF. The CDR3 region has the DNA TGCAGTGCTGACGGGGGGTATAGCAATCAGCCCCAGCATTTT.

This rearrangement joins TRBV7-2 to TRBJ2-3; TRBD2 matches at 9 bases. Trimming removed 5 bases from V and 5 bases from J; junction bases left unmatched: 11. The V gene's germline CDR1 is SGHTA and CDR2 FQGNSA. The CDR3 has 16 residues. CDR3 coding DNA: TGTGCCAGCAGCACCCGACTGGCGGGGGGGGTAGATACGCAGTATTTT. Its translation: CASSTRLAGGVDTQYF.

In this sample, this clonotype turned up many times. The chain recombines TRBV6-4 with TRBJ2-1; 11 bases fit TRBD2. The length of the CDR3 is 15 residues. CDR1 is MRHNA and CDR2 is SNTAGT in the germline V gene. The V gene end was trimmed by 7 bases and the J gene end by 10 bases; junction bases not matched to a gene: 12. Here the CDR3 DNA reads TGTGCCAGCAACCGACTAGCGGGACCCCGGGGGGAGCAGTTCTTC. Its protein product is CASNRLAGPRGEQFF.

This clonotype was observed at least ten times. The chain carries TRBV15 and TRBJ1-4; D not resolved. The germline CDR1 and CDR2 sequences are LNHNV and YYDKDF (reference sequence). CDR3 length: 14 amino acids. Trimming pared 4 bases from V and 4 bases from J, leaving 10 bases between. The CDR3 nucleotides read TGTGCCACCAGCAAGAGGCGGCTTAATGAAAAACTGTTTTTT. As protein: CATSKRRLNEKLFF.

This clonotype appeared many times. V usage is TRBV20-1 and J usage is TRBJ1-1; a weak D match, TRBD1 (5 bases). CDR1 and CDR2 (germline): DFQATT, SNEGSKA (reference sequence). Trimming removed 1 base from V and 1 base from J, with 7 bases in between. CDR3 length equals 13 residues. The chain's CDR3 is CSARGTQNTEAFF. The DNA of the CDR3 is TGCAGTGCTAGAGGGACACAGAACACTGAAGCTTTCTTT.

Ten or more counts support this clonotype. This chain uses TRBV10-3 with TRBJ2-7, with 12 bases fitting TRBD2. CDR3 size: 16 residues. Germline V gene data show CDR1 as ENHRY and CDR2 as SYGVKD. J was trimmed by 0 bases and V by 10 bases; bases with no gene match: 10. The CDR3 is CATRASSGRDSYEQYF. As DNA, the CDR3 is TGTGCCACCCGTGCCTCTAGCGGGAGGGACTCCTACGAGCAGTACTTC.

This clonotype was counted at least ten times. V gene TRBV11-2 combines with J gene TRBJ2-1; 12 nucleotides agree with TRBD2. The CDR3 is 18 residues long. Germline V lookup: CDR1 SGHAT, CDR2 FQNNGV. With V trimmed by 2 bases and J by 1 base, 6 bases remained unmatched. As DNA, the CDR3 is TGTGCCAGCAGCTTATTTCCTAGCGGGAGGGGGTCCTACAATGAGCAGTTCTTC. It codes for CASSLFPSGRGSYNEQFF.

This clonotype has just a few counts. The chain recombines TRBV11-2 with TRBJ2-3, with 9 bases that match TRBD1. The trim removed 5 bases at V and 4 bases at J, leaving 4 bases unmatched. The germline gives CDR1 SGHAT, CDR2 FQNNGV. This CDR3 region has 14 residues. CDR3 nucleotides: TGTGCCAGCAGCCCCCGGACAGGGGCAGATACGCAGTATTTT. Encoded protein: CASSPRTGADTQYF.

This clonotype was seen ten or more times. This rearrangement joins TRBV6-1 to TRBJ1-4; D gene uncertain. Germline CDR1 MNHNS, CDR2 SASEGT. CDR3 length equals 15 residues. V lost 7 bases, J lost 3 bases, and 15 bases lay in between. The CDR3 protein is CASMQGLVSNEKLFF. The CDR3 DNA sequence: TGTGCCAGCATGCAAGGGCTCGTCTCTAATGAAAAACTGTTTTTT.

This clonotype showed up many times. The gene calls are TRBV6-2 or TRBV6-3 and TRBJ2-1, with D unresolved. The V and J ends lost 5 bases and 6 bases respectively, with 5 bases between them. CDR3 length: 11 residues. Germline V gene data show CDR1 as MNHEY and CDR2 as SVGEGT. CDR3 DNA: TGTGCCAGCAGTCCTTTCAATGAGCAGTTCTTC. Translated, it gives CASSPFNEQFF.

This clonotype was seen many times. This chain links TRBV20-1 with TRBJ2-3, with D tentatively TRBD2 (6 bases). The CDR3 loop spans 17 amino acids. Germline lookup yields CDR1 DFQATT and CDR2 SNEGSKA (reference sequence). V was pared by 0 bases and J by 4 bases, with 20 bases between. The CDR3 DNA follows: TGCAGTGCTAGAGATTTGCGGACTATCCTTGTGGCAGATACGCAGTATTTT. Its translation is CSARDLRTILVADTQYF.